This T cell receptor beta chain was sequenced in a study of blood T cell repertoires in COVID-19. Study overall: The origin of the acute and convalescent COVID-19 samples was the United States, Italy and Spain. In each case, the material was cDNA or gDNA derived from T cells, B-cell-depleted T cells, or PBMCs.

In Seattle, patients joined the study during active infection and were tracked longitudinally. Original analysis: Scientists estimated how many nucleated cells there were by amplifying reference gene primers. Data came from immunoSEQ multiplex PCR; TCRdb stores just in-frame clones and leaves some out. For V, J and clone size, that table is used; D and trimming come from the DNA. Here the sample spans approximately 170,000 clones, 75% to 90% being singletons. This TCR was sampled from a woman between 70 and 85 years old with COVID-19, enrolled during active disease. The sequenced material came from peripheral blood.

CDR3 DNA: TGTGCCAGCAGGGCTGGGACAGGGCCCTATGGCTACACCTTC. Translation: CASRAGTGPYGYTF. The chain couples TRBV28 to TRBJ1-2, with 9 bases identical to TRBD1. This CDR3 has 14 residues. CDR1 MDHEN and CDR2 SYDVKM come from the germline V gene. J lost 4 bases, V lost 6 bases, and 6 bases had no gene match.